This TCR beta chain is from a study of T-cell memory formation after mild COVID-19 (dated by TCRdb to about 2021). For the wider study: Most TCR sequence clusters were specific to one of the two donors. In two donors, T-cell clones that expanded and contracted after mild COVID-19 were tracked by sequencing TCRalpha and TCRbeta repertoires over time. The cohort was made up of two young adult volunteers, one female and one male, who were previously healthy.

TCRdb names Illumina NovaSeq 6000 as the instrument used. TCRalpha and TCRbeta cDNA libraries were constructed by 5'RACE with constant-segment primers, with sample barcodes and unique molecular identifiers being introduced. Trizol reagent was used to extract RNA from every sample. The libraries were amplified in two PCR steps, and the second step added a second sample barcode and Illumina TruSeq adapters. Sequencing of libraries was performed on an Illumina NovaSeq with 2 x 150 bp paired-end reads. As for how the authors treated the data: Reads were demultiplexed and collapsed into UMI-guided consensus sequences with migec v1.2.7. With mixcr v2.1.11, UMI consensuses were aligned to TRA and TRB V and J templates and assembled into clonotypes. Clonotypes were classified as expanded or contracted when called significant by both edgeR and NoisET, with noise models trained on biological replicates. For edgeR calls, a false discovery rate-adjusted p below 0.01 and a log2 fold-change threshold of 1 were applied. As an exploratory analysis of dynamics, max-normalized trajectories of the 1000 most abundant clonotypes were examined by PCA with hierarchical clustering. Each responding clone was given a CD4 or CD8 phenotype based on the CD4+ and CD8+ repertoires, which had been sequenced separately. The raw public data were reprocessed by TCRdb itself: fastp quality trimming at Q25, MiXCR clonotype calling, in-frame beta chains only. Entries are consolidated by CDR3 protein sequence, retaining the most common genes and DNA. The V and J calls were determined by TCRdb, not by the authors. The sample table contains around 150,000 distinct CDR3 sequences; only one count was recorded for 25% to 40% of them. 12% of the sample is held by the ten biggest clonotypes.

Ficoll-Paque density gradient centrifugation was the method used to isolate PBMCs. Comments on this clonotype: Its antigen has not been determined. No much larger clone is present one base from it, and per-base qualities are unavailable.

Trimming takes 5 bases off V and 5 bases off J; junction bases not matched to a gene: 10. The CDR3 contains 15 residues, cysteine and phenylalanine counted. CDR3 DNA is the only sequence kept; it has 45 bases, read in frame from the first base. The germline V gene (reference sequence) gives CDR1 as SEHNR and CDR2 as FQNEAQ. General findings and caveats noted by the study authors: The second-wave clones that peaked on day 37 were not confirmed to be SARS-CoV-2 specific. The detection of some responding clones in pre-infection memory suggests that pre-existing cross-reactive memory T cells joined the SARS-CoV-2 response. From day 15 to 85, contracting clones showed balanced CD4/CD8 phenotypes, whereas a second wave of clones that expanded from day 15 to 37 leaned towards CD4+. Contracting CD4+ clones were found mainly in CM and EM memory subsets, while CD8+ clones were enriched in EMRA. Only a couple of mild cases were covered by the study, and larger cohorts that include severe cases with pre-infection samples were considered necessary.

This TCR derives from an adult woman who had mild COVID-19 (a few samples of this study predate the infection). The sample titles of this study are shuffled in the database, so cell type and time point are left out; the donor was told from shared clones. Here the chain combines TRBV7-9 and TRBJ2-5, with TRBD1 identical over 8 junction bases. Sequencing used PBMCs or a T cell subset sorted from them (not recorded which). The CDR3 sequence is CASSPRDRRIETQYF. The DNA is TGTGCCAGCAGCCCGCGGGACAGGAGGATCGAGACCCAGTACTTC.